The 4 T cell receptor beta chains below all came from one sample that was sequenced in a study of neurological immune-mediated disorders. Each CDR3 protein gets one entry after TCRdb re-called the 5' RACE reads with MiXCR. The repertoire holds 40,000 or so distinct CDR3 sequences, with around 10% as singletons. Time point defined: technical triplicate 1. The sample consisted of PBMCs. The receptors were sampled from a man in his 60s with HTLV-1-associated myelopathy (HAM/TSP).

This clonotype has at least ten counts. The V gene is TRBV18, the J gene TRBJ2-5; 11 positions agree with TRBD1. This CDR3 comprises 15 residues. After removal of 3 bases from V and 2 bases from J, the junction contained 2 bases not matched to a gene. Germline V lookup: CDR1 KGHSH, CDR2 LQKENI. The CDR3, as DNA: TGTGCCAGCTCACCGGACAGGGGGCTGCAAGAGACCCAGTACTTC. Translated: CASSPDRGLQETQYF.

The sample holds many counts of this clonotype. The rearrangement joins TRBV11-2 to TRBJ2-1; perhaps TRBD2 as D (5 bases). Germline CDR1 SGHAT, CDR2 FQNNGV. Trimming removed 1 base from V and 5 bases from J, with 6 bases in between. This CDR3 comprises 13 residues. The CDR3 nucleotides are TGTGCCAGCAGCTTAGTCGGGGACAATGAGCAGTTCTTC. This encodes CASSLVGDNEQFF.

This clonotype was picked up many times. V gene TRBV5-1 combines with J gene TRBJ2-1; D possibly corresponds to TRBD2 (5 bases). Germline V gives CDR1 SGHRS, CDR2 YFSETQ. Between the trimmed V and J ends, which lost 0 bases and 12 bases, there was a span of 16 bases. There are 14 residues in the CDR3. CDR3 DNA sequence: TGCGCCAGCAGCTTGGGTCACGGGAAAGGAGGGCAGTTCTTC. This encodes CASSLGHGKGGQFF.

CDR3 sequence: CASSKGGIPTSEAFF. The DNA for the CDR3 is TGTGCCAGCAGTAAAGGGGGAATTCCCACCTCTGAAGCTTTCTTT. V usage is TRBV25-1 and J usage is TRBJ1-1; tentatively, D is TRBD1 (6 bases). This CDR3 spans 15 amino acids. V lost 5 bases to trimming and J lost 6 bases, with 19 bases between them. Germline CDR1 reads MGHDK; CDR2 reads SYGVNS.